What follows are 9 T cell receptor beta chains derived from one specimen sequenced in a study of control samples from healthy donors and cancer patients. The table came from immunoSEQ multiplex PCR; TCRdb's copy has only in-frame clones and leaves some out. The sample shows around 180,000 clones, around 88% of them seen only once. Sequencing was done on a sample of blood. Source of these receptors: a woman in her 30s in good health.

The rearrangement joins TRBV5-6 to TRBJ2-5; 7 bases are a match to TRBD1. Trimming at V came to 3 bases and at J to 1 base, leaving 12 bases not matched to a gene. The CDR3 loop spans 17 amino acids. Per germline, CDR1 SGHDT and CDR2 YYEEEE. This CDR3 reads CASSSFGVRGSQETQYF. The CDR3 DNA is TGTGCCAGCAGCTCCTTTGGGGTCAGGGGGTCCCAAGAGACCCAGTACTTC.

J is TRBJ2-7 and V is TRBV10-3; TRBD2 agrees at 7 bases. Germline-derived CDR1 and CDR2 are ENHRY and SYGVKD. The CDR3 is 12 amino acids. V trimming: 6 bases; J trimming: 2 bases; junction bases outside the gene matches: 1. The DNA for the CDR3 is TGTGCCATCAGGGGGGGGACCTACGAGCAGTACTTC. Its protein product is CAIRGGTYEQYF.

The chain combines TRBV6-5 with TRBJ2-4; TRBD1 agrees at 9 bases. Germline V CDR1 and CDR2: MNHEY, SVGAGI. CDR3 length: 14 amino acids. The V segment lost 4 bases and the J segment 7 bases; nucleotides outside the gene matches: 5. CDR3 DNA sequence: TGTGCCAGCAGTTTCACCGGGACAGGGAACATTCAGTACTTC. This gives the protein CASSFTGTGNIQYF.

The chain combines TRBV2 with TRBJ2-1; 11 bases match TRBD2. This CDR3 region has 14 residues. The V gene end was trimmed by 4 bases and the J gene end by 10 bases; junction bases not matched to a gene: 6. The V gene's germline CDR1 is SNHLY and CDR2 FYNNEI. The DNA of the CDR3 is TGTGCCAGCAGTGTTAATAGCGGGAGGGACGAGCAGTTCTTC. This translates into CASSVNSGRDEQFF.

J is TRBJ1-5 and V is TRBV5-1; possibly TRBD1 for D (6 bases). V lost 4 bases to trimming and J lost 2 bases, with 16 bases between them. Germline-derived CDR1 and CDR2 are SGHRS and YFSETQ. CDR3 length equals 16 residues. The CDR3 region is CASSPLGGGGNQPQHF. CDR3 coding DNA: TGCGCCAGCAGCCCTTTAGGTGGGGGCGGCAATCAGCCCCAGCATTTT.

The chain joins TRBV27 to TRBJ2-1; D not resolved. This CDR3 has 16 amino acids. Germline loops: CDR1 MNHEY, CDR2 SMNVEV (reference sequence). V lost 7 bases and J lost 4, with 20 bases in between. This chain's CDR3 is CASKMSASHGYNEQFF. CDR3 bases: TGTGCCAGCAAGATGTCGGCTTCCCATGGGTACAATGAGCAGTTCTTC.

The CDR3 here is CASSLEGGNSYEQYF. DNA for the CDR3: TGTGCCAGCAGCTTAGAAGGCGGGAACTCCTACGAGCAGTACTTC. The chain couples TRBV11-2 to TRBJ2-7; D perhaps matches TRBD2 (6 bases). Per germline, CDR1 SGHAT and CDR2 FQNNGV. The CDR3 sequence is 15 residues long. Trimming removed 0 bases at V and 0 bases at J, with 9 bases between. The full variable domain, its missing parts supplied by reference TRBV11-2 and TRBJ2-7, is EAGVAQSPRYKIIEKRQSVAFWCNPISGHATLYWYQQILGQGPKLLIQFQNNGVVDDSQLPKDRFSAERLKGVDSTLKIQPAKLEDSAVYLCASSLEGGNSYEQYFGPGTRLTVT.

The gene calls are TRBV10-3 and TRBJ1-2; D is unresolved. The germline V gene has CDR1 ENHRY and CDR2 SYGVKD. This CDR3 contains 15 residues. Trimming shortened V by 0 bases and J by 4 bases, and 12 bases separated the two germline ends. The CDR3 nucleotides read TGTGCCATCAGTGAGTCGTTGGCGGTGGCCTATGGCTACACCTTC. This encodes CAISESLAVAYGYTF.

The V call is TRBV5-6, the J call TRBJ2-1; TRBD1 is a possible D gene (6 bases). Trimming shortened V by 5 bases and J by 7 bases, and 22 bases separated the two germline ends. Per the germline V gene, CDR1 is SGHDT and CDR2 is YYEEEE. The CDR3 extends over 16 amino acids. The CDR3 bases are TGTGCCAGCAGGCTAACTCTGATTGGGGGCATAAATGAGCAGTTCTTC. This encodes CASRLTLIGGINEQFF.